This record concerns one TCR beta chain sequence. No cognate antigen has been identified for it. The record has no base qualities; no much larger clone is one base away. These data originate in a study of siplizumab effects on memory and regulatory T cells (dated by TCRdb to the late 2010s). A note on the overall study: The study looked at the effect of siplizumab, an anti-CD2 antibody, on alloreactive T-cell subsets in allogeneic mixed lymphocyte reactions made from human PBMCs. The full study reports these points: Whether proliferating Tregs from siplizumab cultures were suppressive was not functionally confirmed. Of the alloreactive CD4+ clones that could be mapped, the Treg-derived share averaged around 64% with siplizumab compared with 25% to 30% in control reactions. About 80-96% of proliferating CD4+ or CD8+ clones could not be given a naive or memory phenotype. Unstimulated naive T cells appeared to be more diverse than memory T cells, and naive cells seemed to make a substantial contribution to the alloresponse. The cumulative frequency of alloreactive sequences that could be traced back to unstimulated CD4+ memory T cells was significantly reduced by siplizumab. Sequences below about 10^-5 frequency were poorly captured, so only a minor fraction of alloreactive clones could be mapped to unstimulated subsets.

Additional sequencing covered unstimulated subsets from a few donor pairs, namely CD8+ effector memory, CD4+ naive, CD8+ TEMRA, CD4+ memory and CD8+ naive. TCRbeta CDR3 sequencing was performed on sorted unstimulated T cells and on proliferating T cells recovered from mixed lymphocyte reactions. Fresh whole blood from 9 to 10 HLA-typed healthy donors served as the source for isolating PBMCs. The CDR3 covers 14 residues, taking in both the cysteine and the phenylalanine. Solely the CDR3 DNA is kept, with 42 bases framed from the first base. Trimming takes 6 bases from V and 4 bases from J, and the germline ends sit 13 bases apart. As encoded in the germline V gene (reference sequence), CDR1 is MNHEY while CDR2 is SMNVEV. The library relied on the immunoSEQ multiplex PCR assay. Some 9.9 x 10^4 TCR templates per sample were assayed by the deep sequencing platform. Genomic DNA extracted from sorted T cells was used for TCRbeta CDR3 sequencing. In the authors' own workflow: Clonal analysis of TCRbeta CDR3 data was done in the R programming language. Alloreactive CD4+ and CD8+ clones were identified by comparing unstimulated samples to CFSE-low samples taken after the reaction. Regulatory or non-regulatory origin was assigned to alloreactive CD4+ clones by matching of sequences to sorted unstimulated Treg and non-Treg repertoires. As stored in TCRdb, this immuneACCESS dataset retains in-frame rearrangements with V and J assigned. A fraction of the clones does not appear; measured against another copy, unresolved V genes explain less than half of the discrepancy, and the remainder lacks a known reason. The V and J calls and the clone size are those of that table, but D and trimming were determined from the DNA. The sample records several thousand clones, more than 60% of which are singletons. The ten largest clones add up to 67% of the sample.

Sequenced material: effector memory CD8+ T cells sorted from blood. Per the publication, the cell subset or site label means: unstimulated CD8+ effector memory T cells. The receptor comes from a human donor in good health. The sequence is built from TRBV27 and TRBJ2-1; TRBD2 is possibly the D segment (5 matching bases). CDR3 protein: CASSYPGSYNEQFF. The nucleotides are TGTGCCAGCAGCTACCCGGGATCTTACAATGAGCAGTTCTTC.